This T cell receptor beta chain derives from a study of cytomegalovirus exposure and HLA in healthy donors. The wider study: Findings of an earlier analysis included roughly 110 million unique TCR beta sequences from 170 million or so T cells.

Study-wide points: Using a false discovery rate of 0.05, a later analysis showed that 16,951 TCR beta sequences were associated with HLA alleles.

Details on this clone: Its antigen is undetermined.

Germline-derived CDR1 and CDR2 are SGHRS and YFSETQ. V was trimmed by 3 bases and J by 5 bases, leaving 8 bases between them. The CDR3 length is 12 residues. PCR primers comprised 60 Vbeta and 13 Jbeta primers. Data came from immunoSEQ multiplex PCR; TCRdb stores just in-frame clones and leaves some out. The sample contains 190,000 or so clones, around three quarters of which appear only once. The receptor was isolated from a boy between 10 and 17 years old in good health and CMV-seronegative. Sample: PBMCs. This sequence joins TRBV5-1 and TRBJ1-1, with D possibly being TRBD1 (5 bases). In DNA form, the CDR3 reads TGCGCCAGCAGCTCCCGGGGGACTGAAGCTTTCTTT. This translates into CASSSRGTEAFF. The complete variable domain, with remaining parts taken from reference TRBV5-1 and TRBJ1-1, reads KAGVTQTPRYLIKTRGQQVTLSCSPISGHRSVSWYQQTPGQGLQFLFEYFSETQRNKGNFPGRFSGRQFSNSRSEMNVSTLELGDSALYLCASSSRGTEAFFGQGTRLTVV.